The T cell receptor beta chain described here comes from a study of molecular identifiers for immune sequencing clone quantification (dated by TCRdb to 2016 to 2019). Describing the broader study: For a replicate experiment, the RNA from either around 20,000 or 99,000 naive CD8 T cells was divided into five aliquots, and four of those aliquots went on to sequencing. This methods study benchmarked molecular-identifier clustering-based TCR repertoire sequencing (MIDCIRS) and TCR RNA copy counting, using CD8 T cells to do so. General findings and caveats noted by the study authors: Clones above 20 RNA copies held over 97% of molecules in CMV-specific effector cells but under 1% in naive cells. The sizes of highly expanded clones could end up underestimated when identical TCR molecules share a barcode. When barcode sub-clustering was not used, chimeric consensus sequences inflated TCR diversity, with chimeras reaching as high as 47%. Modeling indicated around 3 TCR RNA copies recovered per cell, compared with about ten by digital PCR, which implies a capture efficiency of 25% to 35%. Even against a background of 850,000 to 1,000,000 naive CD8 T cells, spiked-in Jurkat TCR RNA amounting to a single cell's worth was reported to be detectable. The naive libraries included spiked-in Jurkat TCR RNA (roughly eleven copies' worth), and this Jurkat TCR RNA is not part of the donor repertoire.

Naive CD8 T cell libraries were made from about 20,000 to 1,000,000 sorted cells using 10%, 30% or 50% of purified RNA. On a BD FACSAria II, naive CD8 T cells were FACS-sorted as CD8+CD4-CCR7+CD45RA+ and collected into RLT Plus buffer. Roughly nine TCR copies' worth of Jurkat RNA were spiked into roughly 19,000-1,000,000 naive CD8 T cell samples to test detection sensitivity. Enrichment of CD8 T cells was performed with RosetteSep CD8+ T Cell Enrichment Cocktail and Ficoll-Paque, after which ACK red cell lysis was carried out. The library was obtained by PCR. The data were produced on a NextSeq 500. Bulk TCR libraries were generated as previously described, with the TCR primers listed in Table S5 used. The Qiagen AllPrep DNA/RNA kit was used to purify total RNA. Reads from multiple sequencing runs of the same library were pooled before analysis. As for the authors' bioinformatics: Reads were retained only if an exact TCR constant sequence was present, and the retained reads were trimmed to 150 nt and grouped according to their 12-nt molecular barcodes. Reads inside each barcode group were sub-clustered using a 15% Levenshtein threshold, and a quality-weighted consensus sequence was constructed for each RNA molecule. Non-functional sequences were filtered out, along with any lower-count sequence sitting one edit away from another sequence. On the basis of fitting two negative binomial distributions, barcode sub-clusters with fewer than 20% of the maximum read count were discarded. The raw public data were reprocessed by TCRdb itself: fastp quality trimming at Q25, MiXCR clonotype calling, in-frame beta chains only. Rows with a matching CDR3 protein are joined into one entry that keeps the most common DNA and genes. What appears here as the V and J calls and clone size reflects TCRdb's work, not the paper's. This sample gives 490,000 or so distinct CDR3 sequences in total; 25% of them show up just once. The ten largest clonotypes hold approximately 0.76% of the sample.

This clonotype was counted at least ten times. Which antigen it targets is not known. Base-call qualities are not available, and no considerably larger clone is one nucleotide away. Taken from cysteine to phenylalanine, the CDR3 has 15 residues. Just CDR3 DNA is preserved here, 45 bases in frame from base 1. Sequences SEHNR (CDR1) and FQNEAQ (CDR2) are obtained from the germline V gene (reference sequence). At the junction V is shortened by 4 bases and J by 5 bases; bases outside the gene matches: 10. Material for sequencing was naive CD8+ T cells from blood, with Jurkat cell RNA spiked in. The sample's cell subset or site label, in plain terms: FACS-sorted CD8+CD4-CCR7+CD45RA+ naive T cells. The receptor comes from a human donor in good health. Some libraries in this study had Jurkat cell RNA spiked in. The chain is assembled from TRBV7-9 and TRBJ2-5; 7 central bases correspond to TRBD1. The CDR3 protein sequence reads: CASSSDRDPPETQYF. The nucleotide sequence reads TGTGCCAGCAGCTCCGACAGGGACCCACCCGAGACCCAGTACTTC.